Below, 11 T cell receptor beta chains from the same sample are listed, as sequenced in a study of PD-1 blockade in classical Hodgkin lymphoma. Sample time point: newly diagnosed, previously untreated cHL patient sample. Repertoires were generated with immunoSEQ multiplex PCR, while TCRdb's copy carries only in-frame clones and drops some. Among roughly 70,000 clones, about 93% were seen once, and the ten largest hold roughly 2.7%. The sequencing input was peripheral blood mononuclear cells (PBMCs). The receptors derive from a human donor with classical Hodgkin lymphoma.

CDR3 amino acids: CSVKWGGLGQGHEQYF. The CDR3 DNA follows: TGCAGCGTTAAATGGGGTGGATTGGGACAGGGCCACGAGCAGTACTTC. The J gene is TRBJ2-7, the V gene TRBV29-1; TRBD1 matches at 9 bases. Germline CDR1 reads SQVTM; CDR2 reads ANQGSEA. The CDR3 contains 16 residues. V was clipped by 5 bases and J by 5 bases; unmatched bases: 16.

V and J are TRBV7-9 and TRBJ1-1; no clear D. Germline loops: CDR1 SEHNR, CDR2 FQNEAQ (reference sequence). CDR3 length equals 13 residues. The V end was cut by 8 bases, the J end by 0 bases, with 10 bases between. CDR3 residues: CASVAVVNTEAFF. The CDR3 DNA follows: TGTGCCAGCGTCGCCGTTGTGAACACTGAAGCTTTCTTT.

V gene TRBV9 combines with J gene TRBJ1-1; D uncertain. This CDR3 has 13 amino acids. The V end was cut by 0 bases, the J end by 5 bases, with 8 bases between. The germline gives CDR1 SGDLS, CDR2 YYNGEE. The CDR3, as DNA: TGTGCCAGCAGCGTAGGGTTGCAAACTGAAGCTTTCTTT. Its translation: CASSVGLQTEAFF. Using reference TRBV9 and TRBJ1-1 for the parts outside the CDR3, the full variable domain is DSGVTQTPKHLITATGQRVTLRCSPRSGDLSVYWYQQSLDQGLQFLIQYYNGEERAKGNILERFSAQQFPDLHSELNLSSLELGDSALYFCASSVGLQTEAFFGQGTRLTVV.

V is TRBV19 and J is TRBJ2-5; D ambiguous. The V end was cut by 6 bases, the J end by 7 bases, with 9 bases between. Germline V gene lookup returns CDR1 LNHDA and CDR2 SQIVND (reference sequence). This CDR3 comprises 11 residues. CDR3 bases: TGTGCCAGTAGCCTCGGGTGGACCCAGTACTTC. Protein: CASSLGWTQYF.

V is TRBV6-5 and J is TRBJ1-5; TRBD1 aligns across 8 bases. The germline V gene has CDR1 MNHEY and CDR2 SVGAGI. V was clipped by 5 bases and J by 3 bases; unmatched bases: 6. The CDR3 loop spans 15 amino acids. The CDR3 sequence is CASSRTGRFNQPQHF. CDR3 nucleotides: TGTGCCAGCAGTCGGACAGGGCGGTTCAATCAGCCCCAGCATTTT.

V and J are TRBV6-6 and TRBJ2-5; D possibly matches TRBD1 or TRBD2 (5 bases each). The assigned J gene may be wrong: the sequence end matches TRBJ2-7 better. CDR3 length equals 14 residues. CDR1 and CDR2 from the germline V gene are MNHNY and SVGAGI (reference sequence). The CDR3, as DNA: TGTGCCAGCAGTCATGCAGGGCGGGCCTACGAGCAGTACTTC. Translation: CASSHAGRAYEQYF.

The chain links TRBV2 to TRBJ2-2; D is perhaps TRBD2 (5 bases). This CDR3 contains 18 residues. V lost 1 base and J 4 bases, leaving 19 bases between the germline ends. Per the germline V gene, CDR1 is SNHLY and CDR2 is FYNNEI. The CDR3 bases are TGTGCCAGCAGTGAAGTAATTTCTAGGGAGAGGCGCACCGGGGAGCTGTTTTTT. Translation gives CASSEVISRERRTGELFF.

The rearrangement uses TRBV7-8 and TRBJ2-7; the match to TRBD2 covers 7 bases. V lost 1 base, J lost 2 bases, and 5 bases stayed unmatched. Germline assignment: CDR1 SGHVS and CDR2 FQNEAQ. The CDR3 consists of 15 residues. The CDR3 is CASSLGGGGTYEQYF. Written as DNA, the CDR3 is TGTGCCAGCAGCTTAGGGGGGGGAGGGACCTACGAGCAGTACTTC.

The J gene is TRBJ2-2, the V gene TRBV5-4; maybe TRBD1 (5 bases). Trimming removed 4 bases from V and 1 base from J, with 8 bases in between. The CDR3 consists of 14 residues. From germline, CDR1 is SGHNT and CDR2 YYREEE (reference sequence). The CDR3 nucleotides read TGTGCCAGCAGCCCGACAGTGAACACCGGGGAGCTGTTTTTT. Residues: CASSPTVNTGELFF.

This chain links TRBV5-1 with TRBJ2-5; D is undetermined. Trimming stripped 0 bases from V and 1 base from J, with 13 bases between. Germline assignment: CDR1 SGHRS and CDR2 YFSETQ. This CDR3 contains 16 residues. CDR3 nucleotide sequence: TGCGCCAGCAGCTTGGCCGGGCGACACCTCCAAGAGACCCAGTACTTC. It yields the protein CASSLAGRHLQETQYF.

V and J are TRBV6-4 and TRBJ2-1, with unresolved D. The V gene's germline CDR1 is MRHNA and CDR2 SNTAGT. Trimming pared 4 bases from V and 8 bases from J, leaving 12 bases between. The CDR3 has 13 amino acids. The CDR3 DNA is TGTGCCAGCAGTGTTGGCCCAATTTATGAGCAGTTCTTC. This sequence encodes CASSVGPIYEQFF.